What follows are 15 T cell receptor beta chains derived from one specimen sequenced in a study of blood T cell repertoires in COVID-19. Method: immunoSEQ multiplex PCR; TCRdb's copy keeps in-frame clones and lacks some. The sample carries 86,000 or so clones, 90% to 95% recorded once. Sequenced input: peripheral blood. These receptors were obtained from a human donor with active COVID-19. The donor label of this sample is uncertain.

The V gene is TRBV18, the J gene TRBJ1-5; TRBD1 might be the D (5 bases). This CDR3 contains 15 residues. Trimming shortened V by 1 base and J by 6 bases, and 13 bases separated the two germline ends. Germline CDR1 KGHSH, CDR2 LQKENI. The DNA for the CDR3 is TGTGCCAGCTCACCACAGGGGTTTTTAGGTCAGCCCCAGCATTTT. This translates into CASSPQGFLGQPQHF.

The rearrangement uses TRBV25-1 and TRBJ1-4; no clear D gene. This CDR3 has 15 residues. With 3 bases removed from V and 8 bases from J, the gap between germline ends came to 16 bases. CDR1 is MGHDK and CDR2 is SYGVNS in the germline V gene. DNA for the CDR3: TGTGCCAGCAGTGATACGGCCAGTTGGAGGGAAAAACTGTTTTTT. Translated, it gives CASSDTASWREKLFF.

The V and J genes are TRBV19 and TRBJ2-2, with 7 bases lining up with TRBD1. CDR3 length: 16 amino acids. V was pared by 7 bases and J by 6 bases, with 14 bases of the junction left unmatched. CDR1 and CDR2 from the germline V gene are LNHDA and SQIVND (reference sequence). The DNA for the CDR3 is TGTGCCAGTATAGGGCACAGGGGCTTGTCTCCCGGGGAGCTGTTTTTT. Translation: CASIGHRGLSPGELFF.

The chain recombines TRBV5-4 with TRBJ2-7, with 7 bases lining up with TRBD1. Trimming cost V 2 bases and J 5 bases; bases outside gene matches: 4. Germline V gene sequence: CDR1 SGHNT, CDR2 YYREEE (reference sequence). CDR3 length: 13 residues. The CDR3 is CASSLQGMDEQYF. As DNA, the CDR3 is TGTGCCAGCAGCTTACAGGGGATGGACGAGCAGTACTTC.

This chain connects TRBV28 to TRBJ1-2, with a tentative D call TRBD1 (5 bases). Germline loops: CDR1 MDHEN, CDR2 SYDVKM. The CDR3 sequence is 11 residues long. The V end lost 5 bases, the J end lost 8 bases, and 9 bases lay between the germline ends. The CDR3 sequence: CASSRHRGYTF. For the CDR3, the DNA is TGTGCCAGCAGTAGACACAGGGGCTACACCTTC.

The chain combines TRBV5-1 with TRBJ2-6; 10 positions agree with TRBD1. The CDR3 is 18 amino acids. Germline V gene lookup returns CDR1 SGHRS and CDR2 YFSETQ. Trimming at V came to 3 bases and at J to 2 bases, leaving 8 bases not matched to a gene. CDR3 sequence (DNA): TGCGCCAGCAGCTCCAATCAAGACAGGGGGCCTGGGGCCAACGTCCTGACTTTC. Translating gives CASSSNQDRGPGANVLTF.

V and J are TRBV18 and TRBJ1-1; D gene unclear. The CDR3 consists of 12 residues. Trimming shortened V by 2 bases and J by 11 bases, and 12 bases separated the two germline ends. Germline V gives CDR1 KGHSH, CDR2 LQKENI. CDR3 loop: CASSPSEGGAFF. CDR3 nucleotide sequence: TGTGCCAGCTCACCATCGGAGGGTGGGGCTTTCTTT.

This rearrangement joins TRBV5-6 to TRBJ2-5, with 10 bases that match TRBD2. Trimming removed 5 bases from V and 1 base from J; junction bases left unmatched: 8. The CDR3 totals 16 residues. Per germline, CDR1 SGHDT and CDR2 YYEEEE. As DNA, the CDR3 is TGTGCCAGCAGTTCCCAACTAGCGGGGATCCAAGAGACCCAGTACTTC. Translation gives CASSSQLAGIQETQYF.

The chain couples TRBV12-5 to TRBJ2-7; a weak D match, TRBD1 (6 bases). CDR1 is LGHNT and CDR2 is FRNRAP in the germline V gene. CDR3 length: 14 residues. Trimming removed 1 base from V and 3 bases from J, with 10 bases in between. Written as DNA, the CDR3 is TGTGCTAGTGGTTTGGGGGACACCAACTACGAGCAGTACTTC. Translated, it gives CASGLGDTNYEQYF.

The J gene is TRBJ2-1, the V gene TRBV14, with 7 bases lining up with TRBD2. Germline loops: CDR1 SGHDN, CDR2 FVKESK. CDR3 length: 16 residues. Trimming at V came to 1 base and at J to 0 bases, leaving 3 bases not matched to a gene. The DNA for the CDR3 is TGTGCCAGCAGCCAAGCGTTAGCGGGCTCCTACAATGAGCAGTTCTTC. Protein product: CASSQALAGSYNEQFF.

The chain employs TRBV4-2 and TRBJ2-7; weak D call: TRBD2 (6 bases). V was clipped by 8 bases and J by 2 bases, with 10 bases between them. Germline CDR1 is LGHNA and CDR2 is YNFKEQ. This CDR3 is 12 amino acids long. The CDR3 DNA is TGTGCCAGCGGGACTCAACCCTACGAGCAGTACTTC. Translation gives CASGTQPYEQYF.

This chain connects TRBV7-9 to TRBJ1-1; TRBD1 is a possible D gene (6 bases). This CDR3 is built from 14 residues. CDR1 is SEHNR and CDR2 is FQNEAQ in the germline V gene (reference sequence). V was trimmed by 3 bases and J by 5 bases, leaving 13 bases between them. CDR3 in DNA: TGTGCCAGCAGCTTGGATCAGGGGCTGACTGAAGCTTTCTTT. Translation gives CASSLDQGLTEAFF.

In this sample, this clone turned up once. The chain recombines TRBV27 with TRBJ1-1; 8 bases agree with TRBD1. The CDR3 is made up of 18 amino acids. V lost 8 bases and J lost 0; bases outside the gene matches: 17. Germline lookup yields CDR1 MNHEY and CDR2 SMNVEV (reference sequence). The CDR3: CASGAGGKGGFMNTEAFF. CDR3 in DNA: TGTGCCAGCGGGGCAGGGGGCAAGGGAGGTTTCATGAACACTGAAGCTTTCTTT.

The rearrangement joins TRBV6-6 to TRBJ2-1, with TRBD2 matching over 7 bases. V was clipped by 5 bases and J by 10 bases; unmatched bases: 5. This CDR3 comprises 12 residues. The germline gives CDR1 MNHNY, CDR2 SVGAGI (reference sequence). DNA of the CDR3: TGTGCCAGCAGTCCTTTACTAGCGGAGCAGTTCTTC. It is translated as CASSPLLAEQFF.

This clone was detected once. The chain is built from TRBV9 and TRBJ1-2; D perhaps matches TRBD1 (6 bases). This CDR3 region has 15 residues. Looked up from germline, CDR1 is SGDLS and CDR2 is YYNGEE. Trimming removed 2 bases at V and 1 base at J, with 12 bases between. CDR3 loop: CASSVTDRLNYGYTF. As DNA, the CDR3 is TGTGCCAGCAGCGTTACCGACAGGCTTAACTATGGCTACACCTTC.